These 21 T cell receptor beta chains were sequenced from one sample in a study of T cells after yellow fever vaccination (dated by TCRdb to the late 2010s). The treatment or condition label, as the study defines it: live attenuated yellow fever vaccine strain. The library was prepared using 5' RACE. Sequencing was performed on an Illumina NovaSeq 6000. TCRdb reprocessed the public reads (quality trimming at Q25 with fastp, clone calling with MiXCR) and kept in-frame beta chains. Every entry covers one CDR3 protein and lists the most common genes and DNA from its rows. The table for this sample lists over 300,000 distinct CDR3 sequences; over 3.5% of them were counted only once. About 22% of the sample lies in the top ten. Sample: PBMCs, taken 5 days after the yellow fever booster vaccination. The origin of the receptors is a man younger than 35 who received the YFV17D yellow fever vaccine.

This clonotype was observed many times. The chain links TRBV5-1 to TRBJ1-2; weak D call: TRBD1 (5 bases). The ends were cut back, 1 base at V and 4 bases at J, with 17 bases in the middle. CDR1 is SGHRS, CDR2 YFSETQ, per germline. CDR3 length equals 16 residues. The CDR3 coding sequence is TGCGCCAGCAGCTTGAATGGTGGCAGGGAAGGCTATGGCTACACCTTC. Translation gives CASSLNGGREGYGYTF.

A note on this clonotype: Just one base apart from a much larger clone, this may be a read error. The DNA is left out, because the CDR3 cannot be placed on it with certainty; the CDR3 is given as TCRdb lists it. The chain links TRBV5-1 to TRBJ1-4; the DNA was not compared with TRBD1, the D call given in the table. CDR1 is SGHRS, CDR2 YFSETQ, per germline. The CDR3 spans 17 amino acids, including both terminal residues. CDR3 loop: CASSWGTGSPTNEKLYF.

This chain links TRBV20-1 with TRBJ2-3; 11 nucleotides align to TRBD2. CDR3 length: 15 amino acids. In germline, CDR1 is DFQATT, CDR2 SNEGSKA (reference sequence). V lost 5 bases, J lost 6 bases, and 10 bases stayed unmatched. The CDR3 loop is CSAVGTSGYRDTQYF. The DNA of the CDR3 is TGCAGTGCTGTAGGGACTAGCGGTTATCGGGATACGCAGTATTTT.

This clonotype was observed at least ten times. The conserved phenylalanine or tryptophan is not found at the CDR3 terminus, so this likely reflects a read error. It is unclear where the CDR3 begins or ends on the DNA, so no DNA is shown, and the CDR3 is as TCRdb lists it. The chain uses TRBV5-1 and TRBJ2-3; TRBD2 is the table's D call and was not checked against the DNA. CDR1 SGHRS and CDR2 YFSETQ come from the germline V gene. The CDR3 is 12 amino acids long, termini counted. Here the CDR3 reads CASSLDGGLADI.

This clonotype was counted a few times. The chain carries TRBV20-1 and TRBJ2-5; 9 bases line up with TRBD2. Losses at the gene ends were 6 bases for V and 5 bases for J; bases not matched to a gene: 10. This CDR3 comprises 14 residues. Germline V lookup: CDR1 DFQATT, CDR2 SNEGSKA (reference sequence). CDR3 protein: CSARSPAGGETQYF. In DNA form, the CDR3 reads TGCAGTGCCCGAAGTCCAGCGGGGGGTGAGACCCAGTACTTC.

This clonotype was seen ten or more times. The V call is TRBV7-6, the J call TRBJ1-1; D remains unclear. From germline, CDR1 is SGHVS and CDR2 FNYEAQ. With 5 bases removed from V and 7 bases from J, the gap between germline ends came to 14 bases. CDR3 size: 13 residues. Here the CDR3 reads CASSVEASFEAFF. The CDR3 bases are TGTGCCAGCAGCGTCGAGGCCAGTTTTGAAGCTTTCTTT.

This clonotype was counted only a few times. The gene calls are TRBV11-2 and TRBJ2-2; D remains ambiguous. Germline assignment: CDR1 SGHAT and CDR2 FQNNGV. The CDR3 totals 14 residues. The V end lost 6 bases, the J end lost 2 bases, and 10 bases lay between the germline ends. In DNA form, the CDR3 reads TGTGCCAGCAGGGAGAGAACTAACACCGGGGAGCTGTTTTTT. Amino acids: CASRERTNTGELFF.

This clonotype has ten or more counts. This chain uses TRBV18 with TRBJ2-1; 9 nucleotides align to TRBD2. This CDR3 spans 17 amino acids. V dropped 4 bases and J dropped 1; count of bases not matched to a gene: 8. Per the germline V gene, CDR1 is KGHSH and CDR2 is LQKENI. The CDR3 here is CASSLGGGAWSYNEQFF. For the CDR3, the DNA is TGTGCCAGCTCACTCGGCGGGGGGGCCTGGTCCTACAATGAGCAGTTCTTC.

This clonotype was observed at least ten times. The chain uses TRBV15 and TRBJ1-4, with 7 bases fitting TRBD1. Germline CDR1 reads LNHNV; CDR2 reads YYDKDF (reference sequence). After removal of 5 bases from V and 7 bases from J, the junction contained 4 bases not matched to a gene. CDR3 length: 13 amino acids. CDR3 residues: CATSDRVTEKLFF. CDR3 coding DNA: TGTGCCACCAGCGACAGGGTGACTGAAAAACTGTTTTTT.

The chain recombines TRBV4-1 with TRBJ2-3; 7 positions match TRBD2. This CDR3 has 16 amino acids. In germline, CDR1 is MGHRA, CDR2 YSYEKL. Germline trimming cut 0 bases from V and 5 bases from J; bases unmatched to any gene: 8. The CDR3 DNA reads TGCGCCAGCAGCCAAGATGGGCTAGCGGAGAGAGATACGCAGTATTTT. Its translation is CASSQDGLAERDTQYF.

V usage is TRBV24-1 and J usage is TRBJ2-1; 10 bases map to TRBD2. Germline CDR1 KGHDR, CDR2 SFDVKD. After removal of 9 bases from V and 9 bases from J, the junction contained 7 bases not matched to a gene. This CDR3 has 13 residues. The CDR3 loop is CATEAGGPVEQFF. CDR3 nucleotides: TGTGCCACCGAAGCGGGGGGGCCTGTTGAGCAGTTCTTC.

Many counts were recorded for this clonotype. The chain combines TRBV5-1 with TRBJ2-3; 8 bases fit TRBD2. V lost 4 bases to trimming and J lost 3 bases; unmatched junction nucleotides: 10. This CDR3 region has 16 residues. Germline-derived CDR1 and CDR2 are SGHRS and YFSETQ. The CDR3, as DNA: TGCGCCAGCAGCCCCGGGGAAATAGCGGGGACAGATACGCAGTATTTT. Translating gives CASSPGEIAGTDTQYF.

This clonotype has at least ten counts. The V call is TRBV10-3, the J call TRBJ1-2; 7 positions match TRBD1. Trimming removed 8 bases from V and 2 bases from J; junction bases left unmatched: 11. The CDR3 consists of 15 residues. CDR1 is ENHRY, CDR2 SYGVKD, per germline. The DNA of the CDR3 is TGTGCCATCGGGGGGGACAGTGCTATAAACTATGGCTACACCTTC. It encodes CAIGGDSAINYGYTF.

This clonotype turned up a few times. CDR3 in amino acids: CASSTRQNTGELFF. CDR3 coding DNA: TGTGCCAGCAGCACTCGACAGAACACCGGGGAGCTGTTTTTT. The V gene is TRBV7-9, the J gene TRBJ2-2, with D hard to call. Per the germline V gene, CDR1 is SEHNR and CDR2 is FQNEAQ (reference sequence). The ends were cut back, 5 bases at V and 1 base at J, with 8 bases in the middle. The CDR3 runs 14 residues.

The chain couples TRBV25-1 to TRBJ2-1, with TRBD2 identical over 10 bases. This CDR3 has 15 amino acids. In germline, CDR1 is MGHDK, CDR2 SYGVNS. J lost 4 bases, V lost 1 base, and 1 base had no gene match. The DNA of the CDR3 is TGTGCCAGCAGTGAATTTAGCGGGGGGTACAATGAGCAGTTCTTC. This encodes CASSEFSGGYNEQFF.

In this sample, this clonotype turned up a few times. The CDR3 region is CASSLRRGQLQETQYF. The CDR3, as DNA: TGTGCCAGCAGCTTAAGGCGGGGACAACTTCAAGAGACCCAGTACTTC. This chain uses TRBV7-8 with TRBJ2-5; D assignment may be TRBD1 or TRBD2 (6 bases each). This CDR3 region has 16 residues. The V end was cut by 2 bases, the J end by 2 bases, with 15 bases between. Germline lookup yields CDR1 SGHVS and CDR2 FQNEAQ. The full variable domain, rest sourced from reference TRBV7-8 and TRBJ2-5, is GAGVSQSPRYKVAKRGQDVALRCDPISGHVSLFWYQQALGQGPEFLTYFQNEAQLDKSGLPSDRFFAERPEGSVSTLKIQRTQQEDSAVYLCASSLRRGQLQETQYFGPGTRLLVL.

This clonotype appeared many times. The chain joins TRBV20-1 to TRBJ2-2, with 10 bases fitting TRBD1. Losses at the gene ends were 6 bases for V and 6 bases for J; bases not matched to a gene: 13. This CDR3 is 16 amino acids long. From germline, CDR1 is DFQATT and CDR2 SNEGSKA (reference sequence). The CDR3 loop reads CSATPWDRGEAGELFF. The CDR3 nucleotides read TGCAGTGCAACGCCGTGGGACAGGGGTGAGGCCGGGGAGCTGTTTTTT.

The CDR3 DNA reads as TGTGCCAGCAGCCAAGATATCGGGACTAGAGCGGATACGCAGTATTTT. This codes for CASSQDIGTRADTQYF. The chain carries TRBV3-1 and TRBJ2-3; 8 bases map to TRBD2. The trim removed 0 bases at V and 6 bases at J, leaving 8 bases unmatched. The germline CDR1 and CDR2 sequences are LGHDT and YNNKEL (reference sequence). There are 16 residues in the CDR3.

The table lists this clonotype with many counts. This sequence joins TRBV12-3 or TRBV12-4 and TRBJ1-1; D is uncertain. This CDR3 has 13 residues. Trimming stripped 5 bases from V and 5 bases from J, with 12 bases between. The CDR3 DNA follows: TGTGCCAGCAGTGCGACGGTGGGGACTGAAGCTTTCTTT. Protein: CASSATVGTEAFF.

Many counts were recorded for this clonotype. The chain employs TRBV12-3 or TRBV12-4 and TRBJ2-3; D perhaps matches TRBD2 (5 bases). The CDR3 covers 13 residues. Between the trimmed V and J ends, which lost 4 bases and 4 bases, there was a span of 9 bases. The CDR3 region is CASSSGSPDTQYF. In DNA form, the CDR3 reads TGTGCCAGCAGTTCGGGGTCACCAGATACGCAGTATTTT.

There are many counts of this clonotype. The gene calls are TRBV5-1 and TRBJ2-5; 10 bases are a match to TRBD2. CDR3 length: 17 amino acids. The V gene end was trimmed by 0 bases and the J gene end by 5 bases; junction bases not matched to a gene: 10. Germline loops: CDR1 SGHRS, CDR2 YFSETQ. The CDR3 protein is CASSLGLAGASGETQYF. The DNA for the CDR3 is TGCGCCAGCAGCTTGGGCCTAGCGGGGGCTTCGGGGGAGACCCAGTACTTC.